This T cell receptor beta chain was sequenced during a study of read filtering for tumor transcriptome and immune sequencing (dated by TCRdb to 2020 to 2022). Describing the broader study: The cohort had about 17 male and more than 11 female patients with a mean age of roughly 66 years, ranging from roughly 45 to 85. By revised international staging, eight or nine patients were R-ISS I, about 15 were R-ISS II and roughly 7 were R-ISS III. After DNase treatment, whole-transcriptome libraries were prepared with the TruSeq RNA Access Library Prep Kit. Per sample, about 4.05 to 10.27 million TCR-region mapped reads were obtained with IR-seq, compared with only 85 to 1273 with RNA-seq. The study compared TCR repertoires from targeted immune repertoire sequencing and bulk whole-transcriptome sequencing run on the same bone marrow samples. As a main aim, a read-filtering strategy for immune repertoire data was addressed, with the specific question being whether clonotypes supported by a single read should be removed. Study-level results and caveats: Single-read clonotypes made up about 81.9% of clonotypes but around 3.8% of total reads in IR-seq, and under 75% of clonotypes and 44.6% of reads in RNA-seq. Compared with RNA-seq, IR-seq captured clonotypes at much higher depth and more reliably, and a smaller IR-seq throughput was enough to identify most shared clonotypes. When single-read clonotypes were removed, the proportions of shared clonotypes in IR-seq and RNA-seq correlated more strongly. The sorted CD138-negative fraction was composed of a mixed bone marrow immune population rather than of purified T cells.

This clonotype was picked up many times. It lacks a known antigen. The input lacks base qualities; no much larger clone sits a single base away. Bone marrow was sampled from every patient at the time of active disease. Ficoll-Hypaque density gradient centrifugation was used to isolate bone marrow mononuclear cells. Myeloma plasma cells were removed and CD138-negative cells were obtained by negative selection following labeling with CD138 magnetic microbeads on a MACS separator. Purity of the isolated cells was checked by flow cytometry on an Attune NxT using CD138 antibodies. Total RNA was extracted using TRIzol reagent and was quantified on a NanoDrop spectrophotometer. For each patient, the CD138-negative bone marrow sample underwent paired RNA-seq and IR-seq. TCR libraries were built from 400 to 450 ng RNA with the Immunoverse kit, using molecular barcoded adaptors covering alpha/delta and beta/gamma chains. TCR library preparation used the same RNA that went into transcriptome sequencing. Sequencing of the TCR libraries was done on an Illumina HiSeq 4000 with 2 x 150 cycles. As for how the authors treated the data: MiXCR aligned TCR reads to human V, D, J and C references and assembled the aligned reads into CDR3 clonotypes, with quality filtering and error correction included. Clonotype counts and gene usage diversity were analyzed with the tcR package in R. Raw mapping reads were checked after the RNA-seq reads had been mapped by STAR aligner version 2.5.3a onto the human GRCh37 genome. To test the effect of sequencing depth on detected clonotypes, IR-seq fastq files were randomly downsampled using Seqtk 1.3. The public reads were run again by TCRdb, first through fastp at Q25 and then through MiXCR, and only productive beta chains were kept. All rows with the same CDR3 protein become a single entry with the most common DNA and genes. The V and J calls and clone size come from TCRdb's table, not from the authors' own analysis. This sample gives about 39,000 distinct CDR3 sequences in total; 13% to 15% of them show up just once. The ten largest clones add up to more than 15% of the sample.

V gives up 0 bases and J gives up 4 bases, and the segment between their germline ends measures 13 bases. CDR1 and CDR2 were assigned from the germline V gene (reference sequence) as LNHNV and YYDKDF. There are 16 amino acids in the CDR3, from cysteine to phenylalanine inclusive. Only the CDR3 portion is preserved as DNA: 48 bases, with reading frame beginning at the first base. Sequenced material: a population of CD138-negative cells sorted from bone marrow. Taken with the paper, the label for cell subset or site translates to: bone marrow mononuclear cells depleted of CD138+ plasma/myeloma cells by negative magnetic selection. The origin of this receptor is a donor aged 40 or over with multiple myeloma. The receptor chain draws on TRBV15 and TRBJ2-1; the D gene is perhaps TRBD1, from 5 matching bases. The CDR3 protein: CATSRDRQILYNEQFF. The nucleotides read TGTGCCACCAGCAGAGATAGACAGATCCTATACAATGAGCAGTTCTTC.